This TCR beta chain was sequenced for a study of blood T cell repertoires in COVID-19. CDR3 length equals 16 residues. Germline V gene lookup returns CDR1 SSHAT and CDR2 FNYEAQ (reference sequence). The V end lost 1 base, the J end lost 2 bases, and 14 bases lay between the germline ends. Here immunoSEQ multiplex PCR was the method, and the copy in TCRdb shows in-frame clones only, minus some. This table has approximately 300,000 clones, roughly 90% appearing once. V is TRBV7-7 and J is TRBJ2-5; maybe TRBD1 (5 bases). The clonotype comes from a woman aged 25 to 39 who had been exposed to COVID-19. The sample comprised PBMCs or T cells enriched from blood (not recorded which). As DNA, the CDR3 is TGTGCCAGCAGCTTAGGGTTAGGGGCAGGTCAAGAGACCCAGTACTTC. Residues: CASSLGLGAGQETQYF.